The T cell receptor beta chain under discussion was sequenced for a study of human T cells and chemical hapten exposure. The CDR3 has 12 amino acids. The V gene's germline CDR1 is MDHEN and CDR2 SYDVKM. V was shortened by 7 bases and J by 9 bases, with 13 bases between the two germline ends. MiXCR was run by TCRdb on the RACE reads, yielding one entry per CDR3 protein. The sample lists roughly 200,000 distinct CDR3 sequences; around 23% were seen once. Noted time point: patch test 3, about 24 weeks after DPC sensitization. Described treatment: therapeutic diphenylcyclopropenone sensitization with weekly scalp DPC.

The sequencing used whole blood, collected in connection with sensitization to the hapten diphenylcyclopropenone (DPC). The gene calls are TRBV28 and TRBJ2-4, with D tentatively TRBD1 (5 bases). The sequence came from a woman in her 40s with alopecia areata. Some clones in this sample may be carry-over from other donors' samples. CDR3 in DNA: TGTGCCAGCAACGGGCAGGGCGGCATTCAGTACTTC. This sequence encodes CASNGQGGIQYF.